These 22 T cell receptor beta chains came from one sample sequenced in a study of T cell repertoires in cytomegalovirus infection (dated by TCRdb to the late 2010s). TCRdb names Illumina HiSeq 1500 as the instrument used. TCRdb applied fastp at Q25 and MiXCR to the public reads, then kept only in-frame beta chains. Each record represents a unique CDR3 protein, reported with the most common genes and DNA among its rows. The sample profile shows 110,000 to 150,000 distinct CDR3 sequences; over 30% of them were found once. The ten largest clones take up around half of the sample. Antigen specificity for these receptors is unknown. This specimen's treatment or condition label, interpreted: in vitro stimulation with specific CMV peptide epitopes to enrich CMV-specific T cells. Sequencing was performed on CD8+ T cells from cultured PBMCs, taken from culture after CMV antigen stimulation. The receptors were sampled from a human donor in good health (CMV status not recorded). Some clones in this sample may be carry-over from other donors' samples.

The gene calls are TRBV11-3 and TRBJ2-7, with D unclear. The V end lost 0 bases, the J end lost 0 bases, and 6 bases lay between the germline ends. CDR1 is SGHNT, CDR2 YENEEA, per germline. CDR3 length: 14 amino acids. The CDR3 bases are TGTGCCAGCAGCTTAGACCGGGCCTCCTACGAGCAGTACTTC. This encodes CASSLDRASYEQYF.

The chain is built from TRBV28 and TRBJ2-1; 8 positions match TRBD2. Unmatched junction bases numbered 16, after V lost 4 bases and J lost 2 bases. The CDR3 length is 19 residues. CDR1 is MDHEN, CDR2 SYDVKM, per germline. CDR3 in amino acids: CASSSTLQPGLGPYNEQFF. CDR3 sequence (DNA): TGTGCCAGCAGTTCCACTCTACAACCGGGACTAGGCCCCTACAATGAGCAGTTCTTC.

The chain couples TRBV6-1 to TRBJ2-6; TRBD1 might be the D (6 bases). This CDR3 has 16 residues. Trimming pared 4 bases from V and 3 bases from J, leaving 13 bases between. The germline gives CDR1 MNHNS, CDR2 SASEGT. Here the CDR3 reads CASSGQALVGANVLTF. Here the CDR3 DNA reads TGTGCCAGCAGTGGACAGGCTCTGGTTGGGGCCAACGTCCTGACTTTC.

The chain combines TRBV28 with TRBJ2-1; 10 bases are shared with TRBD1. This CDR3 is 18 amino acids long. J was trimmed by 4 bases and V by 3 bases; bases with no gene match: 12. CDR1 is MDHEN and CDR2 is SYDVKM in the germline V gene. The CDR3 reads CASSFGTGVMVGYNEQFF. The CDR3 nucleotides are TGTGCCAGCAGTTTTGGGACAGGGGTAATGGTAGGATACAATGAGCAGTTCTTC.

This clonotype was recorded at least ten times. The rearrangement joins TRBV7-8 to TRBJ1-5; 9 bases agree with TRBD1. From germline, CDR1 is SGHVS and CDR2 FQNEAQ. The CDR3 totals 17 residues. After removal of 5 bases from V and 1 base from J, the junction contained 9 bases not matched to a gene. The CDR3 coding sequence is TGTGCCAGCAGCCTCGCACCCGGGACAGGGAGCAATCAGCCCCAGCATTTT. It yields the protein CASSLAPGTGSNQPQHF.

The chain joins TRBV7-6 to TRBJ1-3; no definite D call. Looked up from germline, CDR1 is SGHVS and CDR2 is FNYEAQ. The V end was cut by 3 bases, the J end by 4 bases, with 13 bases between. There are 15 residues in the CDR3. CDR3 residues: CASSLGRVSGNTIYF. The CDR3 DNA reads TGTGCCAGCAGCTTGGGTCGGGTGTCCGGAAACACCATATATTTT.

The V and J genes are TRBV7-6 and TRBJ1-4, with D unresolved. This CDR3 has 14 residues. In germline, CDR1 is SGHVS, CDR2 FNYEAQ. V gave up 2 bases and J gave up 8 bases, with 12 bases separating them. The CDR3 nucleotides read TGTGCCAGCAGCTTACCCGGGGAACGGGAAAAACTGTTTTTT. This translates into CASSLPGEREKLFF.

Only one count was recorded for this clonotype. This chain links TRBV19 with TRBJ2-1, with TRBD2 identical over 8 bases. The J segment lost 9 bases and the V segment lost 4 bases, leaving 14 bases of the junction unmatched. Germline CDR1 and CDR2: LNHDA and SQIVND (reference sequence). This CDR3 contains 16 residues. The CDR3 DNA is TGTGCCAGTAGTACGGACACGGGACTAGTGGGGGGTGAGCAGTTCTTC. Translated, it gives CASSTDTGLVGGEQFF.

This chain connects TRBV12-3 or TRBV12-4 to TRBJ1-2; tentative D call: TRBD1 (5 bases). This CDR3 is built from 16 residues. V lost 5 bases to trimming and J lost 0 bases, with 16 bases between them. This chain's CDR3 is CASSPGGAIPNYGYTF. The DNA of the CDR3 is TGTGCCAGCAGTCCCGGGGGAGCTATTCCTAACTATGGCTACACCTTC.

This clonotype was observed a few times. The J gene is TRBJ1-1, the V gene TRBV7-9; 7 positions match TRBD1. Germline V gene sequence: CDR1 SEHNR, CDR2 FQNEAQ (reference sequence). Trimming removed 4 bases from V and 4 bases from J; junction bases left unmatched: 6. The CDR3 extends over 14 amino acids. In DNA, the CDR3 is TGTGCCAGCAGCTCACAGGGGCCGAGCACTGAAGCTTTCTTT. It specifies CASSSQGPSTEAFF.

The chain joins TRBV29-1 to TRBJ2-1; 12 bases map to TRBD2. J gave up 5 bases and V 6 bases, and 5 bases lay outside the gene matches. Germline V gene lookup returns CDR1 SQVTM and CDR2 ANQGSEA. The CDR3 sequence is 14 residues long. CDR3 region: CSVAGLAGNNEQFF. CDR3 nucleotides: TGCAGCGTGGCTGGACTAGCGGGAAACAATGAGCAGTTCTTC.

V and J are TRBV19 and TRBJ2-1; D assignment may be TRBD1 or TRBD2 (5 bases each). The CDR3 totals 15 residues. From germline, CDR1 is LNHDA and CDR2 SQIVND (reference sequence). V gave up 7 bases and J gave up 1 base, with 14 bases separating them. The CDR3 bases are TGTGCCAGTACTCGAGGGGCGAGTTCCTACAATGAGCAGTTCTTC. Translated, it gives CASTRGASSYNEQFF.

V is TRBV5-3 and J is TRBJ1-6; TRBD1 is a possible D gene (6 bases). TRBV5-3 is annotated as an ORF whose role is uncertain. There are 16 residues in the CDR3. Trimming took 8 bases from V and 5 from J, leaving 20 bases between them. CDR3 coding DNA: TGTGCCAGCGGAACCGGGGGCGCCGAGGATAATTCACCCCTCCACTTT. Protein sequence: CASGTGGAEDNSPLHF.

This clonotype was detected once. This chain uses TRBV12-3 or TRBV12-4 with TRBJ1-5, with a weak D call TRBD1 (5 bases). The CDR3 spans 16 residues. With 5 bases removed from V and 0 bases from J, the gap between germline ends came to 14 bases. This chain's CDR3 is CASSPGDLFSNQPQHF. CDR3 coding DNA: TGTGCCAGCAGTCCCGGGGACCTATTTAGCAATCAGCCCCAGCATTTT.

The chain employs TRBV19 and TRBJ1-6; 11 nucleotides agree with TRBD1. Germline loops: CDR1 LNHDA, CDR2 SQIVND (reference sequence). This CDR3 has 14 residues. After removal of 7 bases from V and 10 bases from J, the junction contained 6 bases not matched to a gene. The DNA for the CDR3 is TGTGCCAGTATGGACAGGGGGCGCGGGTCACCCCTCCACTTT. Translation: CASMDRGRGSPLHF.

The chain couples TRBV11-2 to TRBJ1-1; D might be TRBD1 (6 bases). V was clipped by 7 bases and J by 1 base, with 13 bases between them. The CDR3 is made up of 14 amino acids. CDR1 SGHAT and CDR2 FQNNGV come from the germline V gene. CDR3 in amino acids: CASIQDRQNTEAFF. CDR3 DNA: TGTGCCAGCATCCAGGACAGACAGAACACTGAAGCTTTCTTT.

Turning to this clonotype: This may arise from a read error, as a much more abundant clone is one base away. The chain combines TRBV15 with TRBJ2-3, with no clear D. Trimming cost V 3 bases and J 2 bases, with 9 bases left between them. The CDR3 is 14 residues long. Germline CDR1 is LNHNV and CDR2 is YYDKDF (reference sequence). The CDR3 nucleotides read TGTGCCACCAGCAGTGGAGTGGACACAGATACGCAGTATTTT. This encodes CATSSGVDTDTQYF.

This rearrangement joins TRBV27 to TRBJ1-1; 8 bases agree with TRBD1. With 4 bases clipped from V and 4 bases from J, the junction kept 14 bases outside the gene matches. From germline, CDR1 is MNHEY and CDR2 SMNVEV (reference sequence). The CDR3 has 17 amino acids. The CDR3 loop is CASSYSRTGTPTTEAFF. In nucleotides, the CDR3 is TGTGCCAGCAGTTATAGCCGGACAGGGACCCCCACCACTGAAGCTTTCTTT.

The chain uses TRBV27 and TRBJ1-2; D is perhaps TRBD1 (6 bases). Looked up from germline, CDR1 is MNHEY and CDR2 is SMNVEV (reference sequence). The V end was cut by 6 bases, the J end by 1 base, with 9 bases between. The CDR3 has 13 residues. Here the CDR3 reads CASSPDSNYGYTF. The CDR3 DNA follows: TGTGCCAGCAGCCCGGACAGTAACTATGGCTACACCTTC.

This rearrangement joins TRBV7-2 to TRBJ1-3, with D unresolved. Germline CDR1 SGHTA, CDR2 FQGNSA. With 0 bases removed from V and 0 bases from J, the gap between germline ends came to 9 bases. The CDR3 is 16 residues long. CDR3 loop: CASSLAGRSSGNTIYF. The CDR3 coding sequence is TGTGCCAGCAGCTTAGCGGGCCGGAGCTCTGGAAACACCATATATTTT.

This clonotype was found a few times. V and J are TRBV9 and TRBJ1-3, with D possibly matching TRBD1 (6 bases). V lost 3 bases and J lost 8, with 15 bases in between. Germline lookup yields CDR1 SGDLS and CDR2 YYNGEE. The CDR3 extends over 14 amino acids. As DNA, the CDR3 is TGTGCCAGCAGCGAGCAACAGGGCCGGGACACCATATATTTT. Its translation is CASSEQQGRDTIYF.

This clonotype was detected a few times. The rearrangement joins TRBV24-1 to TRBJ1-1; D gene ambiguous. V was clipped by 3 bases and J by 4 bases, with 8 bases between them. CDR1 and CDR2 from the germline V gene are KGHDR and SFDVKD. The CDR3 totals 13 residues. In nucleotides, the CDR3 is TGTGCCACCAGTGATCCTGGTAGCACTGAAGCTTTCTTT. Translation gives CATSDPGSTEAFF.